Listed here are 24 T cell receptor beta chains from one sample, sequenced in a study of glioma-infiltrating T cells after dendritic cell vaccination. The data were produced by immunoSEQ multiplex PCR, yet TCRdb's version contains in-frame clones alone and is incomplete. Of roughly 60,000 clones in the sample, roughly 83% were seen once. Stated time point: after dendritic cell vaccination, including at tumor progression/relapse. Sequenced material: blood, taken after dendritic cell vaccination. These receptors all come from a human donor with glioblastoma.

This chain links TRBV29-1 with TRBJ1-2; possibly TRBD1 for D (5 bases). Between the trimmed V and J ends, which lost 8 bases and 9 bases, there was a span of 16 bases. The CDR3 totals 11 residues. Germline V gene data show CDR1 as SQVTM and CDR2 as ANQGSEA. CDR3 nucleotide sequence: TGCAGCCAGGCGAGCGGGGGAAGCTACACCTTC. This codes for CSQASGGSYTF.

This clone has a single count. V usage is TRBV7-2 and J usage is TRBJ1-2, with D unclear. Per the germline V gene, CDR1 is SGHTA and CDR2 is FQGNSA. The CDR3 sequence is 14 residues long. The V end was cut by 5 bases, the J end by 4 bases, with 14 bases between. CDR3 DNA sequence: TGTGCCAGCAGCCGGGATACGACGACCTATGGCTACACCTTC. The encoded protein is CASSRDTTTYGYTF.

The table lists this clone with a count of one. This chain links TRBV5-6 with TRBJ1-1, with TRBD1 matching 7 bases. V shed 0 bases and J 0 bases; nucleotides not matched to a gene: 8. This CDR3 spans 17 amino acids. CDR1 is SGHDT and CDR2 is YYEEEE in the germline V gene. The CDR3 sequence is CASSLEGAEFLNTEAFF. CDR3 in DNA: TGTGCCAGCAGCTTGGAGGGGGCAGAATTTTTGAACACTGAAGCTTTCTTT.

The V gene is TRBV5-1, the J gene TRBJ2-1; 7 positions match TRBD1. Germline lookup yields CDR1 SGHRS and CDR2 YFSETQ. The CDR3 spans 13 residues. The trim removed 5 bases at V and 5 bases at J, leaving 4 bases unmatched. CDR3 amino acids: CASRRTGNNEQFF. CDR3 in DNA: TGCGCCAGCAGAAGGACAGGAAACAATGAGCAGTTCTTC.

The V call is TRBV11-2, the J call TRBJ2-5; perhaps TRBD2 as D (6 bases). Trimming took off 2 bases at V and 2 bases at J, with 15 bases between the two ends. The CDR3 spans 16 residues. The germline V gene encodes CDR1 SGHAT and CDR2 FQNNGV. The CDR3 loop reads CASSLWGGVGQETQYF. The CDR3 DNA reads TGTGCCAGCAGCTTATGGGGCGGGGTCGGACAAGAGACCCAGTACTTC.

CDR3 DNA sequence: TGTGCCAGCAGCTTAGCGAGGCAGTACGAGCAGTACTTC. This gives the protein CASSLARQYEQYF. The chain recombines TRBV7-2 with TRBJ2-7; unclear D gene. The V and J ends lost 0 bases and 4 bases respectively, with 7 bases between them. Germline V gives CDR1 SGHTA, CDR2 FQGNSA. This CDR3 region has 13 residues.

The V gene is TRBV19, the J gene TRBJ2-3, with TRBD2 as a possible D gene (5 bases). CDR1 is LNHDA and CDR2 is SQIVND in the germline V gene (reference sequence). Trimming cost V 1 base and J 1 base, with 15 bases left between them. The CDR3 has 17 residues. CDR3 protein: CASSIVGGGQGTDTQYF. In nucleotides, the CDR3 is TGTGCCAGTAGTATAGTCGGAGGTGGGCAGGGCACAGATACGCAGTATTTT.

This sequence joins TRBV10-3 and TRBJ1-1; D is possibly TRBD1 (6 bases). Germline V lookup: CDR1 ENHRY, CDR2 SYGVKD. Trimming left V 10 bases short and J 4 bases short, with 16 bases between. This CDR3 region has 13 residues. The chain's CDR3 is CASNLGQTTEAFF. CDR3 sequence (DNA): TGTGCCAGCAATCTCGGACAGACCACTGAAGCTTTCTTT.

This clone was seen just once. The chain joins TRBV6-4 to TRBJ2-1, with 9 nucleotides matching TRBD1. CDR3 length: 15 residues. Germline V CDR1 and CDR2: MRHNA, SNTAGT. V was pared by 3 bases and J by 7 bases, with 7 bases of the junction left unmatched. CDR3 nucleotides: TGTGCCAGCAGTGATAAGGGACAGGGTCTGAATGAGCAGTTCTTC. This gives the protein CASSDKGQGLNEQFF.

The chain couples TRBV9 to TRBJ2-2; maybe TRBD2 (7 bases). Trimming left V 2 bases short and J 6 bases short, with 8 bases between. Per germline, CDR1 SGDLS and CDR2 YYNGEE. CDR3 length equals 13 residues. The CDR3 loop is CASSVGGPGELFF. The CDR3 bases are TGTGCCAGCAGCGTCGGGGGGCCCGGGGAGCTGTTTTTT.

The rearrangement links TRBV19 to TRBJ1-5; TRBD1 is a possible D gene (5 bases). CDR3 length equals 16 residues. The V gene lost 4 bases and the J gene lost 0 bases, with 13 bases spanning the gap. Germline values: CDR1 LNHDA, CDR2 SQIVND (reference sequence). The CDR3 protein is CASSKIRAYSNQPQHF. The CDR3 nucleotides read TGTGCCAGTAGTAAAATCAGGGCTTATAGCAATCAGCCCCAGCATTTT.

The chain recombines TRBV28 with TRBJ1-5; 7 bases fit TRBD1. The CDR3 spans 14 residues. Per the germline V gene, CDR1 is MDHEN and CDR2 is SYDVKM. V was pared by 4 bases and J by 0 bases, with 0 bases of the junction left unmatched. The CDR3 coding sequence is TGTGCCAGCAGTTGGACAGGTAGCAATCAGCCCCAGCATTTT. Translated: CASSWTGSNQPQHF.

The V and J genes are TRBV4-1 and TRBJ2-1; 10 nucleotides align to TRBD1. The CDR3 is made up of 16 amino acids. The germline CDR1 and CDR2 sequences are MGHRA and YSYEKL. J was trimmed by 7 bases and V by 2 bases; bases with no gene match: 8. This chain's CDR3 is CASSQTPGQGRNEQFF. The CDR3 DNA reads TGCGCCAGCAGCCAAACACCGGGACAGGGGAGAAATGAGCAGTTCTTC.

The chain has TRBV7-2 and TRBJ2-7; a possible D gene is TRBD2 (6 bases). The CDR3 contains 15 residues. The V end lost 1 base, the J end lost 0 bases, and 10 bases lay between the germline ends. Germline V gene lookup returns CDR1 SGHTA and CDR2 FQGNSA. CDR3 DNA: TGTGCCAGCAGCTTAGACGGAGGGTTCTCCTACGAGCAGTACTTC. Amino acids: CASSLDGGFSYEQYF.

The CDR3 reads CATPRQGLETQYF. The DNA of the CDR3 is TGCGCCACCCCTAGACAGGGTTTGGAGACCCAGTACTTC. The chain links TRBV10-1 to TRBJ2-5; 7 bases align to TRBD1. The CDR3 loop spans 13 amino acids. J lost 5 bases, V lost 10 bases, and 10 bases had no gene match. Germline V gene lookup returns CDR1 WNHNN and CDR2 SYGVQD (reference sequence).

J is TRBJ2-2 and V is TRBV11-2; D perhaps matches TRBD1 (5 bases). V was cut by 5 bases and J by 7 bases, with 11 bases left in between. The CDR3 contains 13 residues. From germline, CDR1 is SGHAT and CDR2 FQNNGV. The chain's CDR3 is CASSKDIGGELFF. The DNA for the CDR3 is TGTGCCAGCAGCAAGGACATTGGCGGGGAGCTGTTTTTT.

The chain has TRBV5-1 and TRBJ2-3, with D uncertain. Per germline, CDR1 SGHRS and CDR2 YFSETQ. Deletions cut 7 bases from V and 2 bases from J, with 11 bases between. The CDR3 sequence is 13 residues long. The CDR3 region is CASYSEPTDTQYF. Written as DNA, the CDR3 is TGCGCCAGCTACAGTGAACCCACAGATACGCAGTATTTT.

The chain joins TRBV4-3 to TRBJ2-7; perhaps TRBD2 as D (6 bases). CDR3 size: 15 residues. V gave up 1 base and J gave up 7 bases, with 17 bases separating them. Germline V gene lookup returns CDR1 LGHNA and CDR2 YSLEER. CDR3: CASSQARTGGREQYF. CDR3 sequence (DNA): TGCGCCAGCAGCCAAGCTCGGACTGGTGGGAGGGAGCAGTACTTC.

The CDR3 reads CASSVEASGGSAGELFF. CDR3 DNA sequence: TGTGCCAGCAGCGTAGAGGCTAGCGGGGGGTCCGCCGGGGAGCTGTTTTTT. The rearrangement links TRBV9 to TRBJ2-2, with 11 bases fitting TRBD2. Trimming took 0 bases from V and 6 from J; bases not matched to a gene: 7. The CDR3 is made up of 17 amino acids. Per the germline V gene, CDR1 is SGDLS and CDR2 is YYNGEE. The full variable domain, rest sourced from reference TRBV9 and TRBJ2-2, is DSGVTQTPKHLITATGQRVTLRCSPRSGDLSVYWYQQSLDQGLQFLIQYYNGEERAKGNILERFSAQQFPDLHSELNLSSLELGDSALYFCASSVEASGGSAGELFFGEGSRLTVL.

The V gene is TRBV2, the J gene TRBJ2-3; 10 bases are a match to TRBD1. This CDR3 is 15 amino acids long. Germline lookup yields CDR1 SNHLY and CDR2 FYNNEI. Unmatched junction bases numbered 7, after V lost 7 bases and J lost 3 bases. CDR3 sequence reads: CASTRDRGGTDTQYF. The CDR3 bases are TGTGCCAGCACAAGGGACAGGGGAGGAACAGATACGCAGTATTTT. The variable domain in full, with the rest retrieved from reference TRBV2 and TRBJ2-3, is EPEVTQTPSHQVTQMGQEVILRCVPISNHLYFYWYRQILGQKVEFLVSFYNNEISEKSEIFDDQFSVERPDGSNFTLKIRSTKLEDSAMYFCASTRDRGGTDTQYFGPGTRLTVL.

This rearrangement joins TRBV30 to TRBJ1-3; D is undetermined. V was trimmed by 1 base and J by 0 bases, leaving 16 bases between them. CDR1 and CDR2 from the germline V gene are GTSNPN and SVGIG (reference sequence). The CDR3 has 17 residues. CDR3 amino acids: CAWSDLVASRSGNTIYF. CDR3 in DNA: TGTGCCTGGAGTGACCTAGTTGCGTCCCGCTCTGGAAACACCATATATTTT.

This chain uses TRBV7-2 with TRBJ2-7; TRBD1 matches 7 bases. J gave up 1 base and V 3 bases, and 6 bases lay outside the gene matches. This CDR3 contains 15 residues. The germline CDR1 and CDR2 sequences are SGHTA and FQGNSA. The DNA of the CDR3 is TGTGCCAGCAGCTTGGATACGACAGGGTCCTACGAGCAGTACTTC. Encoded protein: CASSLDTTGSYEQYF. Variable domain in full (rest from reference TRBV7-2 and TRBJ2-7): GAGVSQSPSNKVTEKGKDVELRCDPISGHTALYWYRQSLGQGLEFLIYFQGNSAPDKSGLPSDRFSAERTGGSVSTLTIQRTQQEDSAVYLCASSLDTTGSYEQYFGPGTRLTVT.

This rearrangement joins TRBV11-2 to TRBJ2-1, with 15 bases identical to TRBD2. CDR1 and CDR2 from the germline V gene are SGHAT and FQNNGV. The junction had 6 bases not matched to a gene; V was cut back by 2 bases and J by 10 bases. The CDR3 sequence is 16 residues long. CDR3 sequence (DNA): TGTGCCAGCAGCTTAATTCGGACTAGCGGGGGGGGCGAGCAGTTCTTC. This codes for CASSLIRTSGGGEQFF.

V and J are TRBV6-6 and TRBJ2-7, with unresolved D. The germline gives CDR1 MNHNY, CDR2 SVGAGI (reference sequence). V lost 4 bases to trimming and J lost 0 bases, with 4 bases between them. The CDR3 is 12 residues long. The CDR3: CASSSLSYEQYF. CDR3 sequence (DNA): TGTGCCAGCAGTTCCCTCTCCTACGAGCAGTACTTC.